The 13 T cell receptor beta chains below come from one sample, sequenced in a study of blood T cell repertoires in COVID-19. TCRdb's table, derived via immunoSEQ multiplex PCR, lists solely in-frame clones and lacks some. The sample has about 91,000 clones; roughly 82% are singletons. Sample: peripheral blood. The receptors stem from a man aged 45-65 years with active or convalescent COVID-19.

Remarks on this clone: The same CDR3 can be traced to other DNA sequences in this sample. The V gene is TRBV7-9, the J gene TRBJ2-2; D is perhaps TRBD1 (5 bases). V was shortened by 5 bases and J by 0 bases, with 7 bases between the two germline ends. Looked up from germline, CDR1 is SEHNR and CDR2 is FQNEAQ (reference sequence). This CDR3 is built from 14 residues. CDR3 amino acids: CASSQGANTGELFF. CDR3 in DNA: TGTGCCAGCAGCCAGGGCGCGAACACCGGGGAGCTGTTTTTT.

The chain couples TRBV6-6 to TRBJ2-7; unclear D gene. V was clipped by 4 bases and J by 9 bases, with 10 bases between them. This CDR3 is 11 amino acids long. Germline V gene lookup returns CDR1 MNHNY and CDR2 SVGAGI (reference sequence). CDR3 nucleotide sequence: TGTGCCAGCAGTTCTCTGACATGGCAGTACTTC. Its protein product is CASSSLTWQYF.

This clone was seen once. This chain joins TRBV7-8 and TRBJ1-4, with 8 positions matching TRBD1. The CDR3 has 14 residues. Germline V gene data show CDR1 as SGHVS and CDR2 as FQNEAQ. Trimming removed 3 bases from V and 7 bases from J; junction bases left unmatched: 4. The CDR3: CASSFHRGSEKLFF. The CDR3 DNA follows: TGTGCCAGCAGCTTCCACAGGGGGAGTGAAAAACTGTTTTTT.

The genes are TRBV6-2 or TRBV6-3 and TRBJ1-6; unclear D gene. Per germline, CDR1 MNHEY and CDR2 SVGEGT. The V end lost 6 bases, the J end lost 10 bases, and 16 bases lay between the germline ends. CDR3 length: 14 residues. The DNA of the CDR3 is TGTGCCAGCAGCCGCCCGTGGGGAGAATCACCCCTCCACTTT. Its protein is CASSRPWGESPLHF.

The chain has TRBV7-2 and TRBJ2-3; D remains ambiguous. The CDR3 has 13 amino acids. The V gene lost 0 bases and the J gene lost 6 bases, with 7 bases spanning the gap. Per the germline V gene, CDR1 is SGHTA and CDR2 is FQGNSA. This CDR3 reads CASSLAYGDTQYF. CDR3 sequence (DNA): TGTGCCAGCAGCTTAGCTTACGGTGATACGCAGTATTTT.

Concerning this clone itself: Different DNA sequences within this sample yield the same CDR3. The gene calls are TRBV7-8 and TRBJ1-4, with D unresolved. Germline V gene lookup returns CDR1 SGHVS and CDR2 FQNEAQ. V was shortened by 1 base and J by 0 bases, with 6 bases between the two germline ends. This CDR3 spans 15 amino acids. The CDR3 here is CASSLDSATNEKLFF. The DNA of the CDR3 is TGTGCCAGCAGCTTAGATTCAGCAACTAATGAAAAACTGTTTTTT. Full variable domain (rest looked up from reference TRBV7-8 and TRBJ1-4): GAGVSQSPRYKVAKRGQDVALRCDPISGHVSLFWYQQALGQGPEFLTYFQNEAQLDKSGLPSDRFFAERPEGSVSTLKIQRTQQEDSAVYLCASSLDSATNEKLFFGSGTQLSVL.

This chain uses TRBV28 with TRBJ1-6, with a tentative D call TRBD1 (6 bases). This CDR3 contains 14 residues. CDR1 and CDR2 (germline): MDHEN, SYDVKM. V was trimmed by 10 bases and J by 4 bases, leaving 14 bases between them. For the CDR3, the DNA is TGTGCCACCCAGGACGGGACATATAATTCACCCCTCCACTTT. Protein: CATQDGTYNSPLHF.

The CDR3 sequence: CASRGSYYNEQFF. Written as DNA, the CDR3 is TGCGCCAGCAGGGGGAGTTACTACAATGAGCAGTTCTTC. The chain uses TRBV10-2 and TRBJ2-1; perhaps TRBD2 as D (5 bases). This CDR3 comprises 13 residues. The V gene's germline CDR1 is WSHSY and CDR2 SAAADI. Trimming cost V 6 bases and J 3 bases, with 9 bases left between them.

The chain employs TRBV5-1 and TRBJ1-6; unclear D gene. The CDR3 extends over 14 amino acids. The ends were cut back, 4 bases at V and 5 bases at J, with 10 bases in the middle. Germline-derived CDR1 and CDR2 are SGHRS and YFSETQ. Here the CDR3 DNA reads TGCGCCAGCAGCACAGAACTTGATAATTCACCCCTCCACTTT. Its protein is CASSTELDNSPLHF.

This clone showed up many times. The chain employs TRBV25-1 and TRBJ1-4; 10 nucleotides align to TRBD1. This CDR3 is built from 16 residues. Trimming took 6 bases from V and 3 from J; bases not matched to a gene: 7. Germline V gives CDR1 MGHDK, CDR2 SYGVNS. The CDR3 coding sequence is TGTGCCAGCAGGGAGGACAGGGGGACGGCTAATGAAAAACTGTTTTTT. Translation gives CASREDRGTANEKLFF.

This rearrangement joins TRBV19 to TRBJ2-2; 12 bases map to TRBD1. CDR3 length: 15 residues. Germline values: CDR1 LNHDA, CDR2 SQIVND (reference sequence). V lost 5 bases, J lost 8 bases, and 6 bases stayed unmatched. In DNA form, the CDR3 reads TGTGCCAGTAGTCCGGGACAGGGGGCGTTGGGGGAGCTGTTTTTT. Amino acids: CASSPGQGALGELFF. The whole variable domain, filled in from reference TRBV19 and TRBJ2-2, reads DGGITQSPKYLFRKEGQNVTLSCEQNLNHDAMYWYRQDPGQGLRLIYYSQIVNDFQKGDIAEGYSVSREKKESFPLTVTSAQKNPTAFYLCASSPGQGALGELFFGEGSRLTVL.

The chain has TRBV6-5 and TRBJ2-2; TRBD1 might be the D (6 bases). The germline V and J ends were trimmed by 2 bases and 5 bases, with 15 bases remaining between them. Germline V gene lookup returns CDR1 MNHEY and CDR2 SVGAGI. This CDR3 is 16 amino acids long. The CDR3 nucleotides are TGTGCCAGCAGTTACACCAGGGGCAAGAGGACCGGGGAGCTGTTTTTT. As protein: CASSYTRGKRTGELFF.

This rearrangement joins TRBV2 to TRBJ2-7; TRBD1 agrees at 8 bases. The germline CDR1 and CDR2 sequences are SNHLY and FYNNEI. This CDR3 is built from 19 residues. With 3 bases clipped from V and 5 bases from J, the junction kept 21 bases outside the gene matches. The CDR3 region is CASSESQGWGQGAENEQYF. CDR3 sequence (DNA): TGTGCCAGCAGTGAGAGCCAAGGTTGGGGGCAGGGGGCGGAAAACGAGCAGTACTTC.